Presented here are 20 T cell receptor beta chains from one specimen sequenced in a study of T-cell memory formation after mild COVID-19. TCRdb processed the 5' RACE reads anew with MiXCR; each CDR3 protein has one entry. The table includes 350,000 to 500,000 distinct CDR3 sequences, roughly 18% detected once. The sequencing input was PBMCs or a T cell subset sorted from them (not recorded which). These receptors were taken from a man aged 18 to 30 who had mild COVID-19 (a few samples of this study predate the infection). Cell type and time point are not known.

This rearrangement joins TRBV4-3 to TRBJ1-5; D not resolved. Germline V gives CDR1 LGHNA, CDR2 YSLEER. The CDR3 runs to 16 residues. Trimming pared 4 bases from V and 0 bases from J, leaving 13 bases between. The CDR3 loop reads CASSPSTENSNQPQHF. In DNA form, the CDR3 reads TGCGCCAGCAGCCCCTCGACCGAGAATAGCAATCAGCCCCAGCATTTT.

The V call is TRBV4-1, the J call TRBJ1-3; the D gene is possibly TRBD1 (5 bases). The CDR3 is made up of 17 amino acids. CDR1 is MGHRA and CDR2 is YSYEKL in the germline V gene. Trimming removed 4 bases from V and 1 base from J, with 17 bases in between. CDR3 in DNA: TGCGCCAGCAGCCGGAAGGGGCCGGCCGCTTCTGGAAACACCATATATTTT. It is translated as CASSRKGPAASGNTIYF.

This chain connects TRBV6-5 to TRBJ2-5; D gene uncertain. With 6 bases removed from V and 2 bases from J, the gap between germline ends came to 22 bases. The CDR3 extends over 17 amino acids. Germline V gene data show CDR1 as MNHEY and CDR2 as SVGAGI. The CDR3 loop reads CASSRGPGTTPQETQYF. In DNA, the CDR3 is TGTGCCAGCAGCCGCGGCCCGGGTACCACCCCTCAAGAGACCCAGTACTTC.

This clonotype was picked up a small number of times. The chain combines TRBV6-5 with TRBJ1-2, with a weak D call TRBD1 (5 bases). The CDR3 runs to 15 residues. V was trimmed by 0 bases and J by 4 bases, leaving 12 bases between them. The germline CDR1 and CDR2 sequences are MNHEY and SVGAGI. CDR3 in amino acids: CASSYSYGRVYGYTF. CDR3 coding DNA: TGTGCCAGCAGTTACTCTTACGGCAGGGTCTATGGCTACACCTTC.

This clonotype was observed many times. The rearrangement uses TRBV7-2 and TRBJ2-1, with 7 bases matching TRBD1. J gave up 9 bases and V 6 bases, and 11 bases lay outside the gene matches. Germline lookup yields CDR1 SGHTA and CDR2 FQGNSA. The CDR3 has 14 amino acids. CDR3 in amino acids: CASSRGPPRGEQFF. The CDR3 DNA is TGTGCCAGCAGTAGGGGGCCCCCCAGGGGTGAGCAGTTCTTC. Full variable domain (remainder filled in from reference TRBV7-2 and TRBJ2-1): GAGVSQSPSNKVTEKGKDVELRCDPISGHTALYWYRQSLGQGLEFLIYFQGNSAPDKSGLPSDRFSAERTGGSVSTLTIQRTQQEDSAVYLCASSRGPPRGEQFFGPGTRLTVL.

This clonotype was found many times. This rearrangement joins TRBV9 to TRBJ1-2, with D perhaps TRBD1 (5 bases). CDR3 length equals 14 residues. Trimming removed 3 bases at V and 9 bases at J, with 18 bases between. Germline V lookup: CDR1 SGDLS, CDR2 YYNGEE. In nucleotides, the CDR3 is TGTGCCAGCAGCGCTTCCGGGACCTCCGATAGCTACACCTTC. It translates to CASSASGTSDSYTF.

The CDR3 region is CASSPIGLAGDTQYF. The CDR3 nucleotides read TGTGCCAGCAGCCCAATCGGACTAGCCGGAGATACGCAGTATTTT. V and J are TRBV7-3 and TRBJ2-3; TRBD2 aligns across 8 bases. The germline gives CDR1 SGHTA, CDR2 FQGTGA. V shed 5 bases, J shed 5 bases, and the junction held 9 bases outside the gene matches. The length of the CDR3 is 15 residues.

The chain carries TRBV6-1 and TRBJ2-4; TRBD2 aligns across 9 bases. V was clipped by 7 bases and J by 9 bases; unmatched bases: 7. The CDR3 has 13 residues. CDR1 and CDR2 (germline): MNHNS, SASEGT. The DNA for the CDR3 is TGTGCCAGCACGAGCGGGGGGAGGGGCATTCAGTACTTC. Its translation: CASTSGGRGIQYF.

The chain is built from TRBV24-1 and TRBJ2-5; D perhaps matches TRBD1 (5 bases). This CDR3 spans 14 amino acids. V lost 4 bases and J 3 bases, leaving 11 bases between the germline ends. Germline CDR1 and CDR2: KGHDR and SFDVKD. CDR3 DNA sequence: TGTGCCACCAGTGACAGGGTATATAAAGAGACCCAGTACTTC. Translation: CATSDRVYKETQYF.

This clonotype was picked up a small number of times. The chain combines TRBV20-1 with TRBJ2-3, with a weak D call TRBD2 (6 bases). Trimming shortened V by 8 bases and J by 0 bases, and 21 bases separated the two germline ends. Germline CDR1 and CDR2: DFQATT and SNEGSKA (reference sequence). There are 16 residues in the CDR3. CDR3 nucleotide sequence: TGCAGTCTTGAACAAAAAACCGGGACTAGCACAGATACGCAGTATTTT. Protein sequence: CSLEQKTGTSTDTQYF.

The V and J genes are TRBV12-3 or TRBV12-4 and TRBJ2-4; TRBD1 or TRBD2 may be the D gene (5 bases each). The CDR3 has 15 residues. Trimming removed 5 bases from V and 4 bases from J, with 15 bases in between. The CDR3 loop reads CASSPSGTVKNIQYF. CDR3 nucleotide sequence: TGTGCCAGCAGTCCCTCCGGGACGGTGAAAAACATTCAGTACTTC.

The rearrangement links TRBV5-4 to TRBJ1-1; 9 bases agree with TRBD1. CDR3 size: 12 residues. Looked up from germline, CDR1 is SGHNT and CDR2 is YYREEE (reference sequence). The junction had 4 bases not matched to a gene; V was cut back by 4 bases and J by 9 bases. CDR3 region: CASSEGTGKAFF. The CDR3 nucleotides are TGTGCCAGCAGCGAAGGGACAGGGAAAGCTTTCTTT.

The CDR3 is CASSLVGSGAETQYF. In DNA form, the CDR3 reads TGTGCCAGCAGCTTAGTTGGTAGCGGTGCGGAGACCCAGTACTTC. This rearrangement joins TRBV7-7 to TRBJ2-5; D perhaps matches TRBD2 (6 bases). The CDR3 spans 15 residues. V was shortened by 1 base and J by 5 bases, with 14 bases between the two germline ends. Germline CDR1 is SSHAT and CDR2 is FNYEAQ (reference sequence). Full variable domain (rest looked up from reference TRBV7-7 and TRBJ2-5): GAGVSQSPRYKVTKRGQDVTLRCDPISSHATLYWYQQALGQGPEFLTYFNYEAQPDKSGLPSDRFSAERPEGSISTLTIQRTEQRDSAMYRCASSLVGSGAETQYFGPGTRLLVL.

V is TRBV6-5 and J is TRBJ1-5; no firm D call. The CDR3 totals 13 residues. Germline assignment: CDR1 MNHEY and CDR2 SVGAGI. The V gene lost 6 bases and the J gene lost 4 bases, with 10 bases spanning the gap. CDR3 region: CASSYDTNQPQHF. Written as DNA, the CDR3 is TGTGCCAGCAGCTACGACACGAATCAGCCCCAGCATTTT.

V and J are TRBV5-6 and TRBJ1-2, with TRBD1 identical over 7 bases. The V and J ends lost 3 bases and 2 bases, in that order; junction bases with no gene match: 7. Germline CDR1 SGHDT, CDR2 YYEEEE. The CDR3 spans 15 residues. The DNA for the CDR3 is TGTGCCAGCAGCTACTCTAGGGGGCCCAACTATGGCTACACCTTC. As protein: CASSYSRGPNYGYTF. Looking up the rest from reference TRBV5-6 and TRBJ1-2 gives the full variable domain: DAGVTQSPTHLIKTRGQQVTLRCSPKSGHDTVSWYQQALGQGPQFIFQYYEEEERQRGNFPDRFSGHQFPNYSSELNVNALLLGDSALYLCASSYSRGPNYGYTFGSGTRLTVV.

In its sample, this clonotype was seen a few times. The chain is built from TRBV9 and TRBJ1-2; possible D gene TRBD1, 6 bases. The V end lost 3 bases, the J end lost 8 bases, and 26 bases lay between the germline ends. From germline, CDR1 is SGDLS and CDR2 YYNGEE. CDR3 length: 17 amino acids. The chain's CDR3 is CASSERPHTDRLRGYTF. The DNA for the CDR3 is TGTGCCAGCAGCGAGAGGCCCCATACTGACAGGCTACGAGGCTACACCTTC.

This clonotype was observed a few times. The chain uses TRBV5-1 and TRBJ2-5, with D tentatively TRBD2 (6 bases). This CDR3 region has 14 residues. V shed 0 bases and J shed 5 bases, with 11 bases lying between them. Per the germline V gene, CDR1 is SGHRS and CDR2 is YFSETQ. CDR3 bases: TGCGCCAGCAGCTTGGGGAGGGCTCAGGAGACCCAGTACTTC. Its protein product is CASSLGRAQETQYF.

This clonotype has more than one count but fewer than ten. This rearrangement joins TRBV6-5 to TRBJ1-5; D gene uncertain. Trimming removed 3 bases from V and 3 bases from J, with 6 bases in between. CDR1 and CDR2 from the germline V gene are MNHEY and SVGAGI. This CDR3 has 13 residues. The CDR3 loop is CASSYGPNQPQHF. CDR3 sequence (DNA): TGTGCCAGCAGTTATGGTCCCAATCAGCCCCAGCATTTT.

V usage is TRBV7-6 and J usage is TRBJ2-3; 10 nucleotides line up with TRBD2. Germline CDR1 and CDR2: SGHVS and FNYEAQ. This CDR3 comprises 17 residues. V trimming: 1 base; J trimming: 2 bases; junction bases outside the gene matches: 6. The CDR3 DNA reads as TGTGCCAGCAGCTTAGAGCTAGCGGGGGATACCACAGATACGCAGTATTTT. Encoded protein: CASSLELAGDTTDTQYF.

This sequence joins TRBV4-1 and TRBJ2-5; 7 bases match TRBD2. The ends lost 1 base at V and 0 bases at J; junction bases unmatched: 11. The CDR3 has 18 amino acids. CDR1 and CDR2 (germline): MGHRA, YSYEKL. In nucleotides, the CDR3 is TGCGCCAGCAGCCAAGGCCCCTCCCGGGCGGGAGACCAAGAGACCCAGTACTTC. As protein: CASSQGPSRAGDQETQYF.